The present T cell receptor beta chain was sequenced within a study of T cell changes during pregnancy in multiple sclerosis. Per the germline V gene, CDR1 is MGHRA and CDR2 is YSYEKL. The V gene end was trimmed by 7 bases and the J gene end by 5 bases; junction bases not matched to a gene: 15. The CDR3 extends over 16 amino acids. The method was immunoSEQ multiplex PCR; TCRdb's version includes in-frame clones alone and lacks a portion of them. The table has just under 80,000 clones, roughly 93% seen once; the top ten hold 0.65% to 0.75%. This sequence joins TRBV4-1 and TRBJ1-1; 8 bases match TRBD1. The clonotype was recovered from a female donor in good health, enrolled as a control in a pregnancy study. The source material was peripheral blood, sampled in the second trimester of pregnancy. CDR3 in DNA: TGCGCCAGCACCCTTATCTCAGGGGGCTTACGGACTGAAGCTTTCTTT. It encodes CASTLISGGLRTEAFF.